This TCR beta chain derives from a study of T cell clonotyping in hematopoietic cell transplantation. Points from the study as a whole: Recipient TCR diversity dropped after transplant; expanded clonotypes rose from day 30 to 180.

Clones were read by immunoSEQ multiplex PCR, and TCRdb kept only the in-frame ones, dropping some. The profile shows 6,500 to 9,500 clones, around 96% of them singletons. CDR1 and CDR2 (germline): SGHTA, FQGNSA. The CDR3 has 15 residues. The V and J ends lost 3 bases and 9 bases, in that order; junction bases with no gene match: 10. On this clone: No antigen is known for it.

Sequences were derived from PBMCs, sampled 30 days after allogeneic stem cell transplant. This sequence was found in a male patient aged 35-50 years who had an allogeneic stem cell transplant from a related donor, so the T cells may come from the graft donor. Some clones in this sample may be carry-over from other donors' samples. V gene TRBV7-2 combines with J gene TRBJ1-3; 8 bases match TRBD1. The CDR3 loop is CASSFKGAGGTTIYF. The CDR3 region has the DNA TGTGCCAGCAGCTTTAAAGGGGCAGGGGGCACCACCATATATTTT.